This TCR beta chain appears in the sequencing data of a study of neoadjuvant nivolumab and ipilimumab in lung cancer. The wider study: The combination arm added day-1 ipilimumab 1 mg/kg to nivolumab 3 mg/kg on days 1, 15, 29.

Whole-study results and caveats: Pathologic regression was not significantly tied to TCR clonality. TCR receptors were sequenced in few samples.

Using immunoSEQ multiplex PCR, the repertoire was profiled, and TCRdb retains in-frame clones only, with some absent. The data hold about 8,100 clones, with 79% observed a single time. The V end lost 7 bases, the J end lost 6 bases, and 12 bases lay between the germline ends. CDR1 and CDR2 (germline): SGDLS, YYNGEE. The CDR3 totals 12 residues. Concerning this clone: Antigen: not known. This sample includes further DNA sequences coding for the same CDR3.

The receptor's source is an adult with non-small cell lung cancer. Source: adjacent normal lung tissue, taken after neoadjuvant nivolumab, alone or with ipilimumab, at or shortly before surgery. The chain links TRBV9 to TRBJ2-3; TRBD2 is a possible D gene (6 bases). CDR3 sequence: CASSEGPDTQYF. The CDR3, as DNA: TGTGCCAGCTCGGAGGGACCGGATACGCAGTATTTT.